These T cell receptor beta chains were read from a single sample in a study of PD-1 blockade in classical Hodgkin lymphoma. Sequencing used immunoSEQ multiplex PCR; TCRdb keeps in-frame clones, though not all of them. The sample records some 93,000 clones, 83% being singletons. The material was peripheral blood mononuclear cells (PBMCs), obtained before the fourth cycle of nivolumab. Every receptor here comes from a human donor with classical Hodgkin lymphoma. CDR3s include the opening cysteine and the closing phenylalanine or tryptophan. A D gene is named only where the DNA matches it firmly. Clone size is shown for a subset of rows, as once, few, many or a class of expanded clone.

d_call	v_call	j_call	clone_size	cdr3_aa	cdr3_nt
.	TRBV10-3	TRBJ2-3	.	CAISEGGGGSDTQYF	TGTGCCATCAGTGAAGGAGGGGGAGGATCAGATACGCAGTATTTT
TRBD1	TRBV7-9	TRBJ1-1	.	CASSSPRPDRATEAFF	TGTGCCAGCAGCTCCCCGAGACCCGACAGGGCAACTGAAGCTTTCTTT
.	TRBV6-6	TRBJ2-1	.	CASSYLAYNEQFF	TGTGCCAGCAGTTACTTGGCCTACAATGAGCAGTTCTTC
TRBD2	TRBV6-5	TRBJ2-7	.	CASSVAGTYERYF	TGTGCCAGCAGTGTAGCGGGGACCTACGAGCGGTACTTC
TRBD1	TRBV4-2	TRBJ2-3	.	CASSQTGDGTDTQYF	TGTGCCAGCAGCCAGACAGGGGACGGTACAGATACGCAGTATTTT
TRBD2	TRBV7-2	TRBJ2-2	.	CASSLLAGTGELFF	TGTGCCAGCAGCTTACTAGCGGGCACCGGGGAGCTGTTTTTT
.	TRBV9	TRBJ1-2	.	CASSSTGWESYGYTF	TGTGCCAGCAGCTCCACCGGCTGGGAATCCTATGGCTACACCTTC
.	TRBV27	TRBJ1-2	.	CASSLSPGGTSYTF	TGTGCCAGCAGTTTATCCCCTGGGGGGACAAGCTACACCTTC
.	TRBV9	TRBJ2-5	.	CASSVAPAGGLPSQETQYF	TGTGCCAGCAGCGTAGCGCCCGCCGGGGGGCTACCCTCACAAGAGACCCAGTACTTC
TRBD2	TRBV18	TRBJ2-3	.	CASSPPVLAATSTDTQYF	TGTGCCAGCTCACCACCGGTACTAGCGGCAACAAGCACAGATACGCAGTATTTT
.	TRBV6-1	TRBJ1-4	.	CASSEEVEKLFF	TGTGCCAGCAGTGAAGAGGTGGAGAAACTGTTTTTT
.	TRBV19	TRBJ2-3	once	CASIISRVPGPSRPDTQYF	TGTGCCAGTATCATCTCTAGGGTGCCGGGACCCTCAAGACCAGATACGCAGTATTTT
TRBD1	TRBV19	TRBJ1-2	once	CASSIGTGGAIDGYTF	TGTGCCAGTAGTATAGGGACAGGGGGCGCGATAGATGGCTACACCTTC
TRBD2	TRBV5-1	TRBJ2-1	.	CASSLGTSGRAYNEQFF	TGCGCCAGCAGCTTGGGGACTAGCGGGAGGGCCTACAATGAGCAGTTCTTC
TRBD2	TRBV30	TRBJ2-7	once	CASGGGSYQEQYF	TGTGCCTCCGGCGGCGGGAGTTACCAGGAGCAGTACTTC
TRBD2	TRBV11-2	TRBJ2-7	.	CASSTLAGGIYEQYF	TGTGCCAGCAGCACCTTGGCGGGAGGAATCTACGAGCAGTACTTC
.	TRBV5-4	TRBJ1-1	.	CASSLVFGEVTEAFF	TGTGCCAGCAGCTTGGTTTTTGGGGAGGTCACTGAAGCTTTCTTT
.	TRBV19	TRBJ1-5	.	CATNRDSTYSNQPQHF	TGTGCCACTAACAGGGATTCGACTTATAGCAATCAGCCCCAGCATTTT
TRBD1	TRBV11-2	TRBJ2-3	once	CASSLAMNPGGAGTDTQYF	TGTGCCAGCAGCTTAGCGATGAACCCAGGGGGCGCGGGCACAGATACGCAGTATTTT
.	TRBV11-3	TRBJ2-2	.	CASQVGSTGELFF	TGTGCCAGCCAGGTGGGGAGCACCGGGGAGCTGTTTTTT
.	TRBV6-1	TRBJ2-7	.	CASSLENYSYEQYF	TGTGCCAGCAGTTTGGAGAATTACTCCTACGAGCAGTACTTC
.	TRBV4-3	TRBJ1-1	.	CASSQNRVISTEAFF	TGCGCCAGCAGCCAAAACAGGGTTATCTCTACTGAAGCTTTCTTT
TRBD1	TRBV28	TRBJ1-4	once	CASSAGGTNEKLFF	TGTGCCAGCAGCGCAGGGGGAACTAATGAAAAACTGTTTTTT
.	TRBV7-2	TRBJ2-7	.	CASSLQGGPYEQYF	TGTGCCAGCAGCTTACAGGGAGGCCCCTACGAGCAGTACTTC
TRBD2	TRBV7-8	TRBJ2-1	.	CASSPERLAGNEQFF	TGTGCCAGCAGCCCCGAAAGACTAGCGGGGAATGAGCAGTTCTTC
.	TRBV5-5	TRBJ1-2	.	CASSRYRTEPNYGYTF	TGTGCCAGCAGCCGTTATAGGACAGAGCCTAACTATGGCTACACCTTC
.	TRBV19	TRBJ2-5	.	CASSIVGQETQYF	TGTGCCAGTAGTATAGTAGGCCAAGAGACCCAGTACTTC